Below, 19 T cell receptor beta chains from the same sample are listed, as sequenced in a study of blood T cell repertoires in COVID-19. Sequencing was performed with immunoSEQ multiplex PCR; in TCRdb, only in-frame clones are kept and a portion is missing. The repertoire includes around 200,000 clones, roughly 84% of them detected once, and 18% sits in the top ten. The sequenced sample consisted of peripheral blood. Receptors were obtained from a person aged 70 to 85 with COVID-19, enrolled during active disease.

This chain connects TRBV28 to TRBJ1-5; possibly TRBD1 for D (5 bases). The V gene lost 7 bases and the J gene lost 1 base, with 14 bases spanning the gap. Germline V gene sequence: CDR1 MDHEN, CDR2 SYDVKM. The CDR3 extends over 15 amino acids. CDR3 loop: CASTSGTASNQPQHF. The CDR3 coding sequence is TGTGCCAGCACCAGCGGGACTGCCAGCAATCAGCCCCAGCATTTT.

The rearrangement joins TRBV7-2 to TRBJ2-1; possible D gene TRBD2, 7 bases. Trimming took 4 bases from V and 1 from J, leaving 11 bases between them. The germline V gene encodes CDR1 SGHTA and CDR2 FQGNSA. This CDR3 spans 15 amino acids. DNA of the CDR3: TGTGCCAGCAGCTCCGCGGGGGCGTCCTACAATGAGCAGTTCTTC. Translating gives CASSSAGASYNEQFF.

The V call is TRBV24-1, the J call TRBJ2-5; 12 bases align to TRBD2. Germline CDR1 reads KGHDR; CDR2 reads SFDVKD. The CDR3 runs to 18 residues. With 0 bases clipped from V and 5 bases from J, the junction kept 9 bases outside the gene matches. The chain's CDR3 is CATSDLLGLAGGPETQYF. As DNA, the CDR3 is TGTGCCACCAGTGATTTGCTGGGGCTAGCGGGAGGGCCGGAGACCCAGTACTTC.

The CDR3 is CASSQQGYEQYF. The DNA for the CDR3 is TGTGCCAGCTCACAACAGGGATACGAGCAGTACTTC. J is TRBJ2-7 and V is TRBV18; a possible D gene is TRBD1 (6 bases). This CDR3 has 12 amino acids. The germline V and J ends were trimmed by 4 bases and 4 bases, with 8 bases remaining between them. The germline gives CDR1 KGHSH, CDR2 LQKENI.

V usage is TRBV7-2 and J usage is TRBJ1-3; the D is unclear. Deletions cut 0 bases from V and 3 bases from J, with 12 bases between. The CDR3 totals 16 residues. CDR1 is SGHTA and CDR2 is FQGNSA in the germline V gene. The CDR3 loop reads CASSLASGFGGNTIYF. CDR3 coding DNA: TGTGCCAGCAGCTTAGCGTCGGGTTTTGGTGGAAACACCATATATTTT.

The chain is built from TRBV14 and TRBJ1-1; perhaps TRBD1 as D (6 bases). This CDR3 has 14 amino acids. The germline V gene encodes CDR1 SGHDN and CDR2 FVKESK. The V end lost 4 bases, the J end lost 1 base, and 10 bases lay between the germline ends. CDR3 nucleotide sequence: TGTGCCAGCAGCCTCCTAGGGGGGAACACTGAAGCTTTCTTT. This sequence encodes CASSLLGGNTEAFF.

The chain joins TRBV27 to TRBJ2-1, with 10 nucleotides matching TRBD2. Trimming cost V 4 bases and J 2 bases; bases outside gene matches: 8. The CDR3 contains 17 residues. Germline assignment: CDR1 MNHEY and CDR2 SMNVEV (reference sequence). The CDR3 nucleotides read TGTGCCAGCAGTTCCCCGACTAGCGGGTCTACCTACAATGAGCAGTTCTTC. Amino acids: CASSSPTSGSTYNEQFF.

V usage is TRBV2 and J usage is TRBJ1-2; D ambiguous. The CDR3 is made up of 14 amino acids. Germline V CDR1 and CDR2: SNHLY, FYNNEI. Trimming left V 0 bases short and J 5 bases short, with 10 bases between. CDR3 region: CASSEALGRYGYTF. DNA of the CDR3: TGTGCCAGCAGTGAAGCGCTGGGCAGATATGGCTACACCTTC.

V is TRBV7-9 and J is TRBJ2-2; 9 bases agree with TRBD2. This CDR3 comprises 15 residues. The ends lost 3 bases at V and 5 bases at J; junction bases unmatched: 4. Germline V gene data show CDR1 as SEHNR and CDR2 as FQNEAQ (reference sequence). The chain's CDR3 is CASSFPSGDTGELFF. The CDR3 nucleotides read TGTGCCAGCAGCTTCCCTAGCGGGGATACCGGGGAGCTGTTTTTT.

The J gene is TRBJ2-3, the V gene TRBV5-1, with D hard to call. Germline lookup yields CDR1 SGHRS and CDR2 YFSETQ. V lost 7 bases and J lost 6, with 18 bases in between. The CDR3 has 14 amino acids. For the CDR3, the DNA is TGCGCCAGCCTCATGACCCCCGGGTCGGATACGCAGTATTTT. This encodes CASLMTPGSDTQYF.

The chain uses TRBV2 and TRBJ1-2; 7 bases match TRBD1. The germline V gene encodes CDR1 SNHLY and CDR2 FYNNEI. The V and J ends lost 2 bases and 4 bases, in that order; junction bases with no gene match: 4. This CDR3 contains 14 residues. CDR3 sequence reads: CASSERAGGYGYTF. CDR3 in DNA: TGTGCCAGCAGTGAAAGGGCAGGGGGCTATGGCTACACCTTC. Full variable domain (remainder filled in from reference TRBV2 and TRBJ1-2): EPEVTQTPSHQVTQMGQEVILRCVPISNHLYFYWYRQILGQKVEFLVSFYNNEISEKSEIFDDQFSVERPDGSNFTLKIRSTKLEDSAMYFCASSERAGGYGYTFGSGTRLTVV.

The chain recombines TRBV6-6 with TRBJ2-7, with D perhaps TRBD1 (6 bases). The germline V gene has CDR1 MNHNY and CDR2 SVGAGI (reference sequence). Trimming removed 6 bases at V and 0 bases at J, with 15 bases between. The CDR3 sequence is 15 residues long. The CDR3 DNA sequence: TGTGCCAGCAGCCAGACAGGTCCCTCCTCCTACGAGCAGTACTTC. Protein product: CASSQTGPSSYEQYF.

The sample holds one count of this clone. V usage is TRBV19 and J usage is TRBJ1-1, with 9 bases matching TRBD1. Germline loops: CDR1 LNHDA, CDR2 SQIVND (reference sequence). This CDR3 has 15 amino acids. J was trimmed by 6 bases and V by 5 bases; bases with no gene match: 10. DNA of the CDR3: TGTGCCAGTAGTCTCCCTTCCGGGACAGGGTCTGAAGCTTTCTTT. Residues: CASSLPSGTGSEAFF.

This clone has just one count. The V and J genes are TRBV27 and TRBJ1-2, with 7 positions matching TRBD1. V lost 8 bases to trimming and J lost 4 bases; unmatched junction nucleotides: 7. The CDR3 is 13 residues long. CDR1 MNHEY and CDR2 SMNVEV come from the germline V gene (reference sequence). The CDR3 DNA reads TGTGCCAGCCGGAACTGGACAGGCTATGGCTACACCTTC. This translates into CASRNWTGYGYTF.

The CDR3: CAWSGENQPQHF. CDR3 in DNA: TGTGCCTGGAGTGGAGAGAATCAGCCCCAGCATTTT. The rearrangement uses TRBV30 and TRBJ1-5; D not certain. V was clipped by 1 base and J by 4 bases, with 5 bases between them. This CDR3 comprises 12 residues. Germline V gives CDR1 GTSNPN, CDR2 SVGIG (reference sequence).

J is TRBJ1-1 and V is TRBV6-5; D is undetermined. The CDR3 has 12 residues. V lost 6 bases and J 11 bases, leaving 16 bases between the germline ends. Germline loops: CDR1 MNHEY, CDR2 SVGAGI. CDR3 bases: TGTGCCAGCAGCGGCGGGCCTCGGGAGGCTTTCTTT. Its translation: CASSGGPREAFF.

The chain carries TRBV6-5 and TRBJ2-1, with a possible D match to TRBD1 (6 bases). Germline V lookup: CDR1 MNHEY, CDR2 SVGAGI. The ends were cut back, 6 bases at V and 5 bases at J, with 14 bases in the middle. This CDR3 is built from 14 residues. The CDR3 bases are TGTGCCAGCAGGGGGCAGGGGCTCCACAATGAGCAGTTCTTC. Its translation is CASRGQGLHNEQFF.

This rearrangement joins TRBV19 to TRBJ1-1; no clear D gene. CDR3 length: 14 residues. In germline, CDR1 is LNHDA, CDR2 SQIVND (reference sequence). Trimming removed 7 bases at V and 2 bases at J, with 14 bases between. CDR3 DNA sequence: TGTGCCAGTACCGGGATCTCGAGAAACACTGAAGCTTTCTTT. As protein: CASTGISRNTEAFF.

J is TRBJ2-3 and V is TRBV5-1; TRBD2 aligns across 7 bases. This CDR3 contains 13 residues. Germline-derived CDR1 and CDR2 are SGHRS and YFSETQ. The J segment lost 6 bases and the V segment lost 3 bases, leaving 4 bases of the junction unmatched. The CDR3 DNA reads TGCGCCAGCAGCTGGGGACTATCCGATACGCAGTATTTT. Translating gives CASSWGLSDTQYF.